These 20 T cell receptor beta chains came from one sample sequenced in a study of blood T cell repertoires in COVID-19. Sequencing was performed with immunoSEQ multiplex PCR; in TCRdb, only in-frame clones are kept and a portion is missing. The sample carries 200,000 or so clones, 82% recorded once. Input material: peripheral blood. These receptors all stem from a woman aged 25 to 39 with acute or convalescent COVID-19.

This CDR3 reads CASSWDRGFYNEQFF. CDR3 DNA sequence: TGTGCCAGCTCCTGGGACAGGGGTTTCTACAATGAGCAGTTCTTC. The chain is built from TRBV2 and TRBJ2-1, with 10 bases that match TRBD1. Germline CDR1 reads SNHLY; CDR2 reads FYNNEI. The CDR3 covers 15 residues. V lost 8 bases to trimming and J lost 3 bases; unmatched junction nucleotides: 7.

The CDR3 protein is CASSFSTGAADTQYF. The CDR3 DNA reads as TGTGCCAGCAGCTTCTCGACAGGGGCGGCAGATACGCAGTATTTT. V and J are TRBV7-8 and TRBJ2-3, with 8 bases matching TRBD1. The CDR3 is 15 residues long. V gave up 3 bases and J gave up 4 bases; unmatched junction bases: 6. CDR1 and CDR2 (germline): SGHVS, FQNEAQ.

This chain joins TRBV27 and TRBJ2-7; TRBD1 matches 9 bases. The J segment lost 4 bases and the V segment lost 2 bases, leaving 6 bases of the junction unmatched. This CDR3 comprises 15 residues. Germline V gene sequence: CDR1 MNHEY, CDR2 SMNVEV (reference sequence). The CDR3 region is CASSLNGQGMYEQYF. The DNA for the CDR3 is TGTGCCAGCAGTTTAAACGGACAGGGGATGTACGAGCAGTACTTC.

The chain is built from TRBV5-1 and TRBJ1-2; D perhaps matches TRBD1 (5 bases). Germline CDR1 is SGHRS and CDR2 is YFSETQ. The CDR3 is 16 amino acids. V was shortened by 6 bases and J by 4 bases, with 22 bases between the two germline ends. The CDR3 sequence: CASKSQGVGGSYGYTF. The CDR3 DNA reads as TGCGCCAGCAAGTCCCAGGGTGTAGGCGGGAGCTATGGCTACACCTTC.

As DNA, the CDR3 is TGCGCCAGCAGGGGGATCGGGAATGCTGGAAACACCATATATTTT. Its protein is CASRGIGNAGNTIYF. The genes are TRBV5-1 and TRBJ1-3, with unresolved D. Germline V gene lookup returns CDR1 SGHRS and CDR2 YFSETQ. The CDR3 runs to 15 residues. Trimming shortened V by 5 bases and J by 2 bases, and 14 bases separated the two germline ends.

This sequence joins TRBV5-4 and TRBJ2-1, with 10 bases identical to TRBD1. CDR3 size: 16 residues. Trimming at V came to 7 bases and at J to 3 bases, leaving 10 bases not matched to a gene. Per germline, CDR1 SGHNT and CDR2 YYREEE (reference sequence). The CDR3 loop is CASASGGTGVYNEQFF. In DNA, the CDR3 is TGTGCCAGCGCTTCGGGGGGGACAGGGGTCTACAATGAGCAGTTCTTC. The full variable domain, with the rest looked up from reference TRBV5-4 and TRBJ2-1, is ETGVTQSPTHLIKTRGQQVTLRCSSQSGHNTVSWYQQALGQGPQFIFQYYREEENGRGNFPPRFSGLQFPNYSSELNVNALELDDSALYLCASASGGTGVYNEQFFGPGTRLTVL.

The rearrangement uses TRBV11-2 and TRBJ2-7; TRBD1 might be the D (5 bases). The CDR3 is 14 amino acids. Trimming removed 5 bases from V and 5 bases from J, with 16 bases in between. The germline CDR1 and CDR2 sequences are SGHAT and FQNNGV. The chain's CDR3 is CASSPPQGNHEQYF. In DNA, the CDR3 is TGTGCCAGCAGCCCCCCCCAGGGCAACCACGAGCAGTACTTC.

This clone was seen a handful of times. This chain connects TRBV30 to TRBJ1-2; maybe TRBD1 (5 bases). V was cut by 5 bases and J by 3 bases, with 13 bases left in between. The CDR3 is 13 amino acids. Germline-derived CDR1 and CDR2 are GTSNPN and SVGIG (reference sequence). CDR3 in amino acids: CAWFTGMDYGYTF. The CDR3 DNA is TGTGCCTGGTTTACAGGTATGGACTATGGCTACACCTTC. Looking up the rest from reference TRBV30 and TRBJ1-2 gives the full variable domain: SQTIHQWPATLVQPVGSPLSLECTVEGTSNPNLYWYRQAAGRGLQLLFYSVGIGQISSEVPQNLSASRPQDRQFILSSKKLLLSDSGFYLCAWFTGMDYGYTFGSGTRLTVV.

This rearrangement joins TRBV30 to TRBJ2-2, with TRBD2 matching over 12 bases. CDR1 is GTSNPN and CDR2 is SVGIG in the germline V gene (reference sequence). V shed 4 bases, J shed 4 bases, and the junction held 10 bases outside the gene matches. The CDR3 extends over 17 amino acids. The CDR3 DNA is TGTGCCTGGAACTCCCGCGCTAGCGGGGGGGCCACCGGGGAGCTGTTTTTT. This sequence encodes CAWNSRASGGATGELFF.

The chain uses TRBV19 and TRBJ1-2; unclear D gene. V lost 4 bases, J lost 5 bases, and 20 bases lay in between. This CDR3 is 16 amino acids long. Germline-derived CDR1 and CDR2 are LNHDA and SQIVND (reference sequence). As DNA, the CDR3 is TGTGCCAGTAGTAGTCTTTTACGGGTTGGACTTTATGGCTACACCTTC. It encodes CASSSLLRVGLYGYTF.

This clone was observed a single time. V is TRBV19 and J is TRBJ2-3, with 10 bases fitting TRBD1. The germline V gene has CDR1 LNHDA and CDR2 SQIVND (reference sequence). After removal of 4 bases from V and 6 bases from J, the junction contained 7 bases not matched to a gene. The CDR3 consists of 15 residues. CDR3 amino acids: CASSKGQGLLDTQYF. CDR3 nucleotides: TGTGCCAGTAGTAAGGGACAGGGGTTATTGGATACGCAGTATTTT.

The CDR3 coding sequence is TGTGCCAGTAGTAGCCCCGCCAGCTCTGGAAACACCATATATTTT. It encodes CASSSPASSGNTIYF. This chain links TRBV19 with TRBJ1-3; D remains ambiguous. Per the germline V gene, CDR1 is LNHDA and CDR2 is SQIVND (reference sequence). The V and J ends lost 4 bases and 0 bases respectively, with 10 bases between them. CDR3 length: 15 residues.

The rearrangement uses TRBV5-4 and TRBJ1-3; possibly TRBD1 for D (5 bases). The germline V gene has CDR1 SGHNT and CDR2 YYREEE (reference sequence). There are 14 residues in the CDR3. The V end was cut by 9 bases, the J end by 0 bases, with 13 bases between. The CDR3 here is CATRADISGNTIYF. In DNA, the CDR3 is TGTGCCACCCGGGCGGACATCTCTGGAAACACCATATATTTT.

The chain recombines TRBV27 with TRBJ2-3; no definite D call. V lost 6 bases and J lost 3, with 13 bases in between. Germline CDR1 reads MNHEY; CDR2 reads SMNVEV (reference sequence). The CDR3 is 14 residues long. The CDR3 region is CASRLSYGTDTQYF. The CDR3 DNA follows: TGTGCCAGCAGACTCTCTTACGGTACAGATACGCAGTATTTT.

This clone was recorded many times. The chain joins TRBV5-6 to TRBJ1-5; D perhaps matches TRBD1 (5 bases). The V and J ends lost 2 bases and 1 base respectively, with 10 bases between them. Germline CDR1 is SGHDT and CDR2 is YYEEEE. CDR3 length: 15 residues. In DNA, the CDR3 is TGTGCCAGCAGCTTTTCAGGGCGGAGCAATCAGCCCCAGCATTTT. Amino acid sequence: CASSFSGRSNQPQHF.

CDR3 protein: CASSYTLTRGGTEAFF. CDR3 in DNA: TGTGCCAGCAGTTACACTCTGACAAGGGGAGGCACTGAAGCTTTCTTT. The rearrangement links TRBV6-5 to TRBJ1-1; perhaps TRBD1 as D (5 bases). Germline CDR1 is MNHEY and CDR2 is SVGAGI. The CDR3 loop spans 16 amino acids. Trimming took 2 bases from V and 4 from J, leaving 17 bases between them.

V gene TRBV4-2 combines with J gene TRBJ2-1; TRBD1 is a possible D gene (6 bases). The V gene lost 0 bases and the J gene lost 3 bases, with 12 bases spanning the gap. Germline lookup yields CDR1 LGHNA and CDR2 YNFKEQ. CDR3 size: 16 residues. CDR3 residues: CASSQEVGAGYNEQFF. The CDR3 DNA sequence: TGTGCCAGCAGCCAAGAGGTGGGGGCCGGCTACAATGAGCAGTTCTTC.

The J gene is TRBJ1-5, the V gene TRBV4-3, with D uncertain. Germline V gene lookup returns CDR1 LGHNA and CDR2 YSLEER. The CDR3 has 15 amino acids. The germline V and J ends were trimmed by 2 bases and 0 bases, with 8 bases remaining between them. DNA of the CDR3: TGCGCCAGCAGCCAAACAGTTTATAGCAATCAGCCCCAGCATTTT. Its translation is CASSQTVYSNQPQHF.

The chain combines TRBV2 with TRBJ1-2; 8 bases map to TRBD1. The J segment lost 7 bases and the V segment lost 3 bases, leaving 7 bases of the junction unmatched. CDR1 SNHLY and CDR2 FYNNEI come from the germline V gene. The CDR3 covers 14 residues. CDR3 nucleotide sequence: TGTGCCAGCAGTGACCGCAGGGGGCAGAGTGGCTACACCTTC. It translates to CASSDRRGQSGYTF.

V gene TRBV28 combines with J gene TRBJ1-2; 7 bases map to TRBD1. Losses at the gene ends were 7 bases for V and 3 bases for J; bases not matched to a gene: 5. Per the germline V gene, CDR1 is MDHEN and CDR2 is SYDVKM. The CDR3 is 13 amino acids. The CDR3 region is CASTHDRDYGYTF. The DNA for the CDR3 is TGTGCCAGCACCCACGACAGGGACTATGGCTACACCTTC.